This entry lists 5 T cell receptor beta chains sequenced from one sample in a study of blood T cell repertoires in COVID-19. Libraries were prepared by immunoSEQ multiplex PCR; TCRdb keeps only in-frame clonotypes and omits some of them. The repertoire holds fewer than 500,000 clones, with around 87% as singletons. Sequenced input: PBMCs or T cells enriched from blood (not recorded which). The origin of the receptors is a man between 25 and 39 years old who had recovered from COVID-19.

This chain connects TRBV19 to TRBJ1-5; TRBD1 might be the D (6 bases). The length of the CDR3 is 15 residues. From germline, CDR1 is LNHDA and CDR2 SQIVND (reference sequence). V was trimmed by 6 bases and J by 4 bases, leaving 16 bases between them. The CDR3 sequence is CASSMGQGGNQPQHF. CDR3 in DNA: TGTGCCAGTAGCATGGGGCAAGGGGGAAATCAGCCCCAGCATTTT.

This clone was detected a few times. V usage is TRBV3-1 (or the pseudogene TRBV3-2) and J usage is TRBJ2-7; D is ambiguous. V lost 0 bases and J 7 bases, leaving 7 bases between the germline ends. The CDR3 consists of 12 residues. Germline V gives CDR1 LGHDT, CDR2 YNNKEL (reference sequence). CDR3 sequence (DNA): TGTGCCAGCAGCCAAGAGTCGGTAGAGCAGTACTTC. This codes for CASSQESVEQYF.

The chain uses TRBV6-5 and TRBJ1-6; tentatively, D is TRBD1 (5 bases). Germline assignment: CDR1 MNHEY and CDR2 SVGAGI. The CDR3 is 14 amino acids. The V gene lost 5 bases and the J gene lost 9 bases, with 14 bases spanning the gap. The CDR3 here is CASSLSQQVSPLHF. DNA of the CDR3: TGTGCCAGCAGTCTGTCCCAACAGGTTTCACCCCTCCACTTT.

The V call is TRBV11-2, the J call TRBJ2-7; TRBD2 matches at 7 bases. Germline loops: CDR1 SGHAT, CDR2 FQNNGV. The CDR3 runs to 14 residues. The J segment lost 4 bases and the V segment lost 2 bases, leaving 5 bases of the junction unmatched. The CDR3 sequence is CASSLPRDYYEQYF. CDR3 DNA sequence: TGTGCCAGCAGCTTACCCCGGGACTATTACGAGCAGTACTTC.

The rearrangement joins TRBV27 to TRBJ1-6; TRBD1 aligns across 7 bases. Germline CDR1 reads MNHEY; CDR2 reads SMNVEV (reference sequence). The CDR3 runs to 15 residues. J lost 2 bases, V lost 4 bases, and 2 bases had no gene match. Written as DNA, the CDR3 is TGTGCCAGCAGTTACAGGGGAACCTATAATTCACCCCTCCACTTT. Translated, it gives CASSYRGTYNSPLHF.